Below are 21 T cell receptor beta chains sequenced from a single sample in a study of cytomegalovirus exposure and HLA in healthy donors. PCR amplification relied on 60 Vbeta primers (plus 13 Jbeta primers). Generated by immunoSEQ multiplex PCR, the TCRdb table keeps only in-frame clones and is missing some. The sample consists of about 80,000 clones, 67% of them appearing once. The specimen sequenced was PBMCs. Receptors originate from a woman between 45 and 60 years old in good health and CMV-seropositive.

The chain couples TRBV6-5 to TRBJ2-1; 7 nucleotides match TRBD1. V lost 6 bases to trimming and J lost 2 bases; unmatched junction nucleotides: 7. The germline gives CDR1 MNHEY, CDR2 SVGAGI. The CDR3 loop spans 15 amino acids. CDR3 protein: CASSIEGATYNEQFF. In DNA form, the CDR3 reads TGTGCCAGCAGCATTGAGGGGGCCACCTACAATGAGCAGTTCTTC.

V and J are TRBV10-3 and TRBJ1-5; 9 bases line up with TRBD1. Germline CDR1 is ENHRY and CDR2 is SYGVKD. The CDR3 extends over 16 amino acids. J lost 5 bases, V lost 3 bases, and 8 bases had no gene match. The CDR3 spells CAISEGETGGYQPQHF. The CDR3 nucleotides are TGTGCCATCAGTGAAGGGGAGACAGGGGGATATCAGCCCCAGCATTTT.

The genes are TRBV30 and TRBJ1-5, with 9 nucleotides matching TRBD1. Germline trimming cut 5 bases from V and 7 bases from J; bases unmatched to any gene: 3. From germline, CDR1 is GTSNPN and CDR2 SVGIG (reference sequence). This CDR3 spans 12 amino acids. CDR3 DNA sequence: TGTGCCTGGTCAACAGGGGGCCAGCCCCAGCATTTT. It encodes CAWSTGGQPQHF.

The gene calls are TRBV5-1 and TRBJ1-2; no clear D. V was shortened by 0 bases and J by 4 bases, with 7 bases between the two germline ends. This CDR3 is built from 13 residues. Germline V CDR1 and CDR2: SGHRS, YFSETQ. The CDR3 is CASSLGPVYGYTF. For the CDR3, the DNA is TGCGCCAGCAGCTTGGGGCCAGTCTATGGCTACACCTTC.

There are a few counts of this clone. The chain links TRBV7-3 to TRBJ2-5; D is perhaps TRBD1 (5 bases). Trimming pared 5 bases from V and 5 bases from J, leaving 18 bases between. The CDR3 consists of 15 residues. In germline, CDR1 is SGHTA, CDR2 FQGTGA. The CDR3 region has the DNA TGTGCCAGCAGCCTTCAGGGCGGTAAGGGGGAGACCCAGTACTTC. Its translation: CASSLQGGKGETQYF.

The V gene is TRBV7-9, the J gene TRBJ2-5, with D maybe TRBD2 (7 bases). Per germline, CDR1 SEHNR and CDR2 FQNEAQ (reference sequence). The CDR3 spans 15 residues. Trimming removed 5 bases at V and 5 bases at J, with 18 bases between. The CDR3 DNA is TGTGCCAGCAGCCGGACTAGGGGGTCCGGGGAGACCCAGTACTTC. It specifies CASSRTRGSGETQYF.

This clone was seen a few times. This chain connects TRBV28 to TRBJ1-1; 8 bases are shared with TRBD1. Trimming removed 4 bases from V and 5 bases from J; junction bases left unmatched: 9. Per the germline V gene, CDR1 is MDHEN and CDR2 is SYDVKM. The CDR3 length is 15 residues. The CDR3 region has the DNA TGTGCCAGCAGTTCACCCCGACAGGGGAGAACTGAAGCTTTCTTT. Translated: CASSSPRQGRTEAFF.

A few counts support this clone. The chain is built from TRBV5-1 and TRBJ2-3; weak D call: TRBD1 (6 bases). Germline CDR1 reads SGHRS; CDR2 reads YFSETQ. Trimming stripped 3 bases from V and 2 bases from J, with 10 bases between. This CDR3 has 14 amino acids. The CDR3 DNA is TGCGCCAGCAGCTACCGGGACACCACAGATACGCAGTATTTT. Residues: CASSYRDTTDTQYF.

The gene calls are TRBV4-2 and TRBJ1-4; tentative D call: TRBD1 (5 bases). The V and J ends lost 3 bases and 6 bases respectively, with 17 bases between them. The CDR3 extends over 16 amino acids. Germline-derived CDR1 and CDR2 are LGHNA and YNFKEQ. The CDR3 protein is CASSQTDQGVDEKLFF. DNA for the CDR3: TGTGCCAGCAGCCAGACTGATCAAGGGGTGGATGAAAAACTGTTTTTT.

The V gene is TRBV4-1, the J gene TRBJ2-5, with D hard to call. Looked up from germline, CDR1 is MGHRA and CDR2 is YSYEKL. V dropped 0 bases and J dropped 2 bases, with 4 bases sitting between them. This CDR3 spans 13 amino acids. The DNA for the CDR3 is TGCGCCAGCAGCCAAGAGGCACAAGAGACCCAGTACTTC. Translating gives CASSQEAQETQYF.

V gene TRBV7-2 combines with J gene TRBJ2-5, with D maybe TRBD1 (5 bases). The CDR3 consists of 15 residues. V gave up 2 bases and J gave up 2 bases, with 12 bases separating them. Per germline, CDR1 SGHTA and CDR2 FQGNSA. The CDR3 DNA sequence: TGTGCCAGCAGCTTATGGCAGGGTGGTCAAGAGACCCAGTACTTC. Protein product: CASSLWQGGQETQYF.

CDR3 residues: CASGLPSGANEQFF. CDR3 nucleotide sequence: TGTGCCAGCGGCCTCCCTAGCGGGGCGAATGAGCAGTTCTTC. The chain carries TRBV5-4 and TRBJ2-1; 9 bases map to TRBD2. CDR1 is SGHNT, CDR2 YYREEE, per germline (reference sequence). The CDR3 extends over 14 amino acids. Trimming removed 7 bases from V and 7 bases from J; junction bases left unmatched: 9.

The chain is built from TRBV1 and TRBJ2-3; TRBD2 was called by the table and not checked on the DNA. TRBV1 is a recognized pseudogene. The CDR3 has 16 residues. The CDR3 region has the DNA TGCACCAGCAGCCAAGTACTAGTTGTGGATCCAGATACGCAGTATTTT. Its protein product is CTSSQVLVVDPDTQYF.

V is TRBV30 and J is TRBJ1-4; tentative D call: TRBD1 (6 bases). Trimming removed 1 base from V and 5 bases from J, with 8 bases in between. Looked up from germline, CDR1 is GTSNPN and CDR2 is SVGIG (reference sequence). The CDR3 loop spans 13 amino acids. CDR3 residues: CAWSAGGNEKLFF. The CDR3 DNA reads TGTGCCTGGAGTGCGGGGGGCAATGAAAAACTGTTTTTT.

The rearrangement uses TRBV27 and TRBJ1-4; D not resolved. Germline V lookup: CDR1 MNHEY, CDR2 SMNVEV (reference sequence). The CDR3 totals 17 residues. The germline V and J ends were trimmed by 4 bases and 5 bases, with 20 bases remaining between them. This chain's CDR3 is CASSSDSEGLENEKLFF. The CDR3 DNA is TGTGCCAGCAGTTCCGACTCGGAGGGTTTGGAAAATGAAAAACTGTTTTTT.

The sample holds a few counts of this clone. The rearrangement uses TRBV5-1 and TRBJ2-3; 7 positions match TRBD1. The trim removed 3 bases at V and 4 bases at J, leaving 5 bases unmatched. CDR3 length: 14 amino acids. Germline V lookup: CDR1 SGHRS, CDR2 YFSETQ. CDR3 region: CASSSGQQADTQYF. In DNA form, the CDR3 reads TGCGCCAGCAGCTCGGGACAGCAGGCAGATACGCAGTATTTT.

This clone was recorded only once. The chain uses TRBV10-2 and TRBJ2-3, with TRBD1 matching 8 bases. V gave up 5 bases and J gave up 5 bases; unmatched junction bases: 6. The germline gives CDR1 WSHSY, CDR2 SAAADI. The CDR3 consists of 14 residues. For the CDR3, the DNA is TGCGCCAGCAGTTGGACAGGGTATGGAGATACGCAGTATTTT. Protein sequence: CASSWTGYGDTQYF.

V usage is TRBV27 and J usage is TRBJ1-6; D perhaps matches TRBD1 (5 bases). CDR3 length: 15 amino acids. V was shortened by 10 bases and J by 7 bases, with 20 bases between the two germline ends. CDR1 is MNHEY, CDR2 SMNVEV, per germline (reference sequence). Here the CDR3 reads CATQGGTIPNSPLHF. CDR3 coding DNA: TGTGCCACCCAGGGAGGCACGATCCCAAATTCACCCCTCCACTTT.

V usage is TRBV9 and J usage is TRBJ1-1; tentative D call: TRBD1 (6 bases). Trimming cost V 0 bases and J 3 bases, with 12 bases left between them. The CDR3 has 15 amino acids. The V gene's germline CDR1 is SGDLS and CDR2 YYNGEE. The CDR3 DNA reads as TGTGCCAGCAGCGTAGTGGGGGGGCGGGACACTGAAGCTTTCTTT. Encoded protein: CASSVVGGRDTEAFF.

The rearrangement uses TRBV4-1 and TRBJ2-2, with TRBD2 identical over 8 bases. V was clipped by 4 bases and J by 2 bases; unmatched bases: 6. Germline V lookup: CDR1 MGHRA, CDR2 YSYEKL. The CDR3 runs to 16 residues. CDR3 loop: CASSLGSGENTGELFF. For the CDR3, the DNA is TGCGCCAGCAGCCTAGGTAGCGGGGAAAACACCGGGGAGCTGTTTTTT.

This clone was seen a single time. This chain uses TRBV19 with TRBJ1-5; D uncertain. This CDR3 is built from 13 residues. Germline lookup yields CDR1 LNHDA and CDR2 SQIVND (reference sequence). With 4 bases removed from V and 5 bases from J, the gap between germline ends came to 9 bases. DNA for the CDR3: TGTGCCAGTAGTAAGCTATTGGATCAGCCCCAGCATTTT. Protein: CASSKLLDQPQHF.